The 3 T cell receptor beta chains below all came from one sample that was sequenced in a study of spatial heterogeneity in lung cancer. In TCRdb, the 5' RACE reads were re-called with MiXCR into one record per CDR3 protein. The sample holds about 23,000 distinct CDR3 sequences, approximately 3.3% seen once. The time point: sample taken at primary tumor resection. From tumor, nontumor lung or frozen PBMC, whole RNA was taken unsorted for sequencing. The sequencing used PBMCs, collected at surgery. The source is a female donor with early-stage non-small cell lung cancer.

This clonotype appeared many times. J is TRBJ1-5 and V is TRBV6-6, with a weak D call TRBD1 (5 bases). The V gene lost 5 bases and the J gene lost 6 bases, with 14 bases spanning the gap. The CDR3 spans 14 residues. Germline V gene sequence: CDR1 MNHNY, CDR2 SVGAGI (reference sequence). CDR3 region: CASSAGGRGQPQHF. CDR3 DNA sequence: TGTGCCAGCAGTGCCGGGGGTCGGGGTCAGCCCCAGCATTTT.

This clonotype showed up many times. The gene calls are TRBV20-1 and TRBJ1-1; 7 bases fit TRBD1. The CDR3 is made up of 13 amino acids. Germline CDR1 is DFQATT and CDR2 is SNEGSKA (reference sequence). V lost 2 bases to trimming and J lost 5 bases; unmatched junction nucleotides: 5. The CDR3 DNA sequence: TGCAGTGCTAGACGGGCAGGGGGAACTGAAGCTTTCTTT. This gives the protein CSARRAGGTEAFF.

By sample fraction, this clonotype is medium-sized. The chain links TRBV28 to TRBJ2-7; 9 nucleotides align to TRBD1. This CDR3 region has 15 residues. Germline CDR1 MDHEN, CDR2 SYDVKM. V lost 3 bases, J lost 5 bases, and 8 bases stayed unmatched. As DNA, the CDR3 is TGTGCCAGCAGTTTTGTTGTGGACAGGGGAAACGAGCAGTACTTC. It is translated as CASSFVVDRGNEQYF. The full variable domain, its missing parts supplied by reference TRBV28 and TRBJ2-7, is DVKVTQSSRYLVKRTGEKVFLECVQDMDHENMFWYRQDPGLGLRLIYFSYDVKMKEKGDIPEGYSVSREKKERFSLILESASTNQTSMYLCASSFVVDRGNEQYFGPGTRLTVT.